The rows below give T cell receptor beta chains drawn from one sample of a study of cytomegalovirus exposure and HLA in healthy donors. Clones were sequenced by immunoSEQ multiplex PCR, and TCRdb holds only the in-frame ones, with some missing. This sample has approximately 180,000 clones, with about 88% found just once. What was sequenced was PBMCs. These receptors all stem from a young woman in good health and CMV-seronegative. CDR3s include the opening cysteine and the closing phenylalanine or tryptophan. D genes are given only for firm matches. A row's size may be missing; if present it is once, few, many or a size class.

cdr3_aa cdr3_nt v_call cdr3_length j_call d_call clone_size
CASSPPAVSGNTIYF TGTGCCAGCTCACCACCGGCAGTCTCTGGAAACACCATATATTTT TRBV18 15 TRBJ1-3 - -
CASTPVGQGAGTDTQYF TGTGCCAGCACCCCCGTGGGGCAGGGGGCTGGCACAGATACGCAGTATTTT TRBV5-4 17 TRBJ2-3 TRBD1 -
CASSADRGYEQYF TGTGCCAGCAGCGCGGACAGGGGCTACGAGCAGTACTTC TRBV7-2 13 TRBJ2-7 TRBD1 -
CASSFAEPKQGEYEQYF TGTGCCAGCAGCTTCGCCGAGCCGAAACAGGGAGAATACGAGCAGTACTTC TRBV5-6 17 TRBJ2-7 - once
CASSSGQGPGDEQYF TGTGCCAGCTCATCGGGACAGGGTCCCGGGGACGAGCAGTACTTC TRBV18 15 TRBJ2-7 TRBD1 few
CASRSGGGDEQYF TGTGCCAGTAGGTCGGGGGGGGGCGACGAGCAGTACTTC TRBV19 13 TRBJ2-7 TRBD2 -
CASSLGQGGNSPLHF TGTGCCAGCAGCTTGGGCCAGGGTGGTAATTCACCCCTCCACTTT TRBV5-8 15 TRBJ1-6 - once
CASGPSGGVGEAFF TGTGCTAGTGGTCCATCGGGGGGGGTGGGTGAAGCTTTCTTT TRBV12-5 14 TRBJ1-1 - -
CASSWTGGADTQYF TGTGCCAGCAGTTGGACAGGGGGCGCAGATACGCAGTATTTT TRBV6-5 14 TRBJ2-3 TRBD1 -
CASSSRDRGETQYF TGTGCCAGCAGCTCTAGGGACAGGGGTGAGACCCAGTACTTC TRBV5-4 14 TRBJ2-5 TRBD1 -
CASSPGMGYQPQHF TGTGCCAGCAGCCCAGGGATGGGTTATCAGCCCCAGCATTTT TRBV5-5 14 TRBJ1-5 - -
CASSLVLGEGGYTF TGCGCCAGCAGCTTGGTCCTGGGAGAAGGTGGCTACACCTTC TRBV5-1 14 TRBJ1-2 - -
CASSVLVLDTQYF TGCGCCAGCAGCGTTTTGGTACTGGATACGCAGTATTTT TRBV5-1 13 TRBJ2-3 - -
CASSQSGGAYQPQHF TGTGCCAGCAGCCAATCAGGGGGCGCGTACCAGCCCCAGCATTTT TRBV16 15 TRBJ1-5 TRBD1 -
CASLGPTVNTEAFF TGTGCCAGTCTGGGTCCGACAGTGAACACTGAAGCTTTCTTT TRBV6-1 14 TRBJ1-1 - -
CASTFGAGGLNTGELFF TGTGCCAGTACCTTCGGTGCAGGGGGCCTGAACACCGGGGAGCTGTTTTTT TRBV19 17 TRBJ2-2 TRBD1 -
CASSLDPRLAGGYIDTQYF TGCGCCAGCAGCTTGGATCCCCGACTAGCGGGAGGGTACATAGATACGCAGTATTTT TRBV5-1 19 TRBJ2-3 TRBD2 few
CASTPRSTDTQYF TGTGCCAGCACACCCAGGAGCACAGATACGCAGTATTTT TRBV27 13 TRBJ2-3 - -
CASSYAGDSYTF TGTGCCAGCAGTTACGCAGGGGATAGCTACACCTTC TRBV6-6 12 TRBJ1-2 - -
CASSPTAGGGQPQHF TGTGCCAGCAGCCCGACTGCAGGGGGAGGTCAGCCCCAGCATTTT TRBV6-6 15 TRBJ1-5 TRBD1 few
CSASGQETQYF TGCAGCGCTAGCGGCCAAGAGACCCAGTACTTC TRBV29-1 11 TRBJ2-5 TRBD2 once
CASSVNNYEQYF TGTGCCAGCAGTGTGAACAACTACGAGCAGTACTTC TRBV25-1 12 TRBJ2-7 - -
CASRDPTDSSPLHF TGTGCCAGCAGAGACCCGACAGATTCGTCGCCCCTCCACTTT TRBV2 14 TRBJ1-6 - -
CASSQPGQGKNEQFF TGTGCCAGCAGTCAACCGGGACAGGGAAAGAATGAGCAGTTCTTC TRBV6-6 15 TRBJ2-1 TRBD1 -
CAWSIQVNYGYTF TGTGCCTGGAGTATCCAGGTTAACTATGGCTACACCTTC TRBV30 13 TRBJ1-2 - -
CASSLGQGTTEAFF TGCGCCAGCAGCCTGGGACAGGGGACGACTGAAGCTTTCTTT TRBV5-1 14 TRBJ1-1 TRBD1 once
CSVEYGADNYGYTF TGCAGCGTTGAATATGGGGCGGACAACTATGGCTACACCTTC TRBV29-1 14 TRBJ1-2 - once
CASRTFSGTSYNEQFF TGTGCCAGCAGGACTTTCTCCGGGACTAGCTACAATGAGCAGTTCTTC TRBV11-2 16 TRBJ2-1 TRBD2 -
CASRGQEGEKLFF TGTGCCAGCAGAGGACAGGAAGGGGAAAAACTGTTTTTT TRBV2 13 TRBJ1-4 TRBD1 -
CASSKGRDNEQFF TGTGCCAGCAGCAAAGGGCGGGACAATGAGCAGTTCTTC TRBV7-9 13 TRBJ2-1 - -
CASSFTSGGPWDEQFF TGTGCCAGCAGCTTTACTAGCGGGGGGCCATGGGATGAGCAGTTCTTC TRBV7-2 16 TRBJ2-1 TRBD2 -
CASSRAPTGNSNQPQHF TGTGCCAGCAGCCGGGCCCCCACAGGGAATAGCAATCAGCCCCAGCATTTT TRBV5-8 17 TRBJ1-5 - -
CASSLLGGGSYNEQFF TGTGCCAGCAGTTTACTCGGCGGGGGGTCCTACAATGAGCAGTTCTTC TRBV27 16 TRBJ2-1 TRBD2 -
CASSHRTGGADTQYF TGCGCCAGCAGCCACAGAACAGGGGGCGCAGATACGCAGTATTTT TRBV4-3 15 TRBJ2-3 TRBD1 -
CARSLRTSINEQFF TGTGCCAGAAGCCTCCGGACTAGCATCAATGAGCAGTTCTTC TRBV5-3 14 TRBJ2-1 TRBD2 -